This TCR beta chain comes out of a study of blood T cell repertoires in COVID-19. TCRdb's copy holds only in-frame clones and misses some; the assay was immunoSEQ multiplex PCR. The sample has around 500,000 clones, 70% to 90% seen once. The germline CDR1 and CDR2 sequences are SGHRS and YFSETQ. The V gene end was trimmed by 2 bases and the J gene end by 2 bases; junction bases not matched to a gene: 3. CDR3 length: 15 residues. This chain joins TRBV5-1 and TRBJ2-3, with 9 bases identical to TRBD2. Input material: PBMCs or T cells enriched from blood (not recorded which). The sequence came from a woman aged 60 to 75 who had recovered from COVID-19. CDR3 DNA sequence: TGCGCCAGCAGCTTAGTAGCGGGGGACACAGATACGCAGTATTTT. The encoded protein is CASSLVAGDTDTQYF.